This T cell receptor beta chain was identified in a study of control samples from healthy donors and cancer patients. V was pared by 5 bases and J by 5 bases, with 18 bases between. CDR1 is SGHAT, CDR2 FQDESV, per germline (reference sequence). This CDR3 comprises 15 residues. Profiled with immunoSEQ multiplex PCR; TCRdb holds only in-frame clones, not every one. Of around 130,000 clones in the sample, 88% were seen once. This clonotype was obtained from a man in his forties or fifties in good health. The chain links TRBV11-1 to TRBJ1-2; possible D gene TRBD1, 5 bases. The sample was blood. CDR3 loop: CASSRSGATTYGYTF. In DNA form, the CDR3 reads TGTGCCAGCAGCCGGAGCGGGGCTACCACTTATGGCTACACCTTC.